This T cell receptor (beta chain) was identified during a study of T-cell reconstitution after alpha-beta-depleted transplantation in children (dated by TCRdb to about 2016). In terms of the full investigation: T-cell immune reconstitution after TCRalphabeta/CD19-depleted allogeneic hematopoietic cell transplantation in children was quantitatively tracked in the study by means of TCR repertoire profiling.

Trimming costs V 11 bases and J 10 bases, and their ends lie 23 bases apart. The CDR3 goes from the cysteine to the phenylalanine over 13 residues. The read is trimmed to its CDR3 DNA, 39 bases read in frame from base 1. About this clonotype: There is no known antigen for this receptor. Base qualities are not at hand, and no much larger clone is one base apart.

This specimen's treatment or condition label, interpreted: allogeneic hematopoietic cell transplantation with graft depleted of TCRalphabeta T cells and CD19 B cells. Transplant recipients were children who received TCRalphabeta/CD19-depleted allogeneic hematopoietic cell grafts. The library came from PCR. Sequencing relied on an Illumina HiSeq 2500. TCR library preparation used molecular barcoding, with unique molecular identifiers applied to normalize quantification of the TCRbeta repertoire. Starting from the raw public reads, TCRdb applied fastp trimming at Q25, assembled clones with MiXCR and retained in-frame beta chains. When rows share a CDR3 protein, they turn into one entry using the most common DNA and genes. The sample profile shows 90,000 to 100,000 distinct CDR3 sequences; about 22% of them were found once. About a fifth of the sample is taken by the ten largest. Points the paper makes about the study in general: The apparently early recovery of alphabetaT-cell counts about two months after transplant reportedly depended on only several hundred rapidly expanded clones that came from non-depleted graft cells. In some patients, the high TCRbeta diversity seen at day 60 was put down to recipient T cells and intrathymic progenitors that had survived conditioning. Over the following months the frequencies of hyperexpanded clones went down, and after one year T-cell counts and TCRbeta diversity were mostly credited to newly produced T cells.

This sequence uses TRBV12-3 or TRBV12-4 and TRBJ1-1; perhaps TRBD1 is the D gene, with 5 bases matching. The TCR originated in a boy aged 2-15 years with acute lymphoblastic leukemia, due to receive a stem cell transplant. The source was PBMCs, collected before TCRalphabeta/CD19-depleted stem cell transplant. CDR3 region: CASGRGYGGGAFF. The DNA sequence follows: TGTGCCTCCGGGAGGGGTTATGGGGGGGGAGCTTTCTTT.